Only a few counts were recorded for the clone carrying this T cell receptor beta chain. Documented time point: blood at routine non-recurrence follow-up after resection. These data originate in a study of spatial heterogeneity in lung cancer. CDR3 length equals 14 residues. Germline lookup yields CDR1 LGHDT and CDR2 YNNKEL (reference sequence). Trimming removed 8 bases from V and 8 bases from J; junction bases left unmatched: 12. TCRdb analysed the 5' RACE reads with MiXCR anew, one entry per CDR3 protein. The repertoire holds 110,000 or so distinct CDR3 sequences, about 10% seen once, with roughly a quarter in the top ten.

The source of this sequence is a female donor with early-stage non-small cell lung cancer. The genes are TRBV3-1 and TRBJ2-1; 7 bases fit TRBD1. The material was PBMCs, obtained at follow-up. CDR3 loop: CASQRQTGSYEQFF. For the CDR3, the DNA is TGTGCCAGCCAGCGACAGACAGGGTCCTATGAGCAGTTCTTC.